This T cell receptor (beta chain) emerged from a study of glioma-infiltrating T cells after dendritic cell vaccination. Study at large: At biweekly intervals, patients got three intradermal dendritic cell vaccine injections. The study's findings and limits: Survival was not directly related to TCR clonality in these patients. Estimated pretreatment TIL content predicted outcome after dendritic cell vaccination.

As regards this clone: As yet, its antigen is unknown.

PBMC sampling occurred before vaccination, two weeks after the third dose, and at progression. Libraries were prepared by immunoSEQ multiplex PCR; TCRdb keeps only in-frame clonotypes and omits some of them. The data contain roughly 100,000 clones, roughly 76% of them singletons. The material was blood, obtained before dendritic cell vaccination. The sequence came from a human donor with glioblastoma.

The CDR3 protein is CASSKDRNTEAFF. CDR3 nucleotide sequence: TGTGCCAGTAGTAAAGACAGGAACACTGAAGCTTTCTTT. This chain joins TRBV19 and TRBJ1-1; D is perhaps TRBD1 (5 bases). Germline values: CDR1 LNHDA, CDR2 SQIVND (reference sequence). The CDR3 contains 13 residues. V was pared by 4 bases and J by 1 base, with 7 bases between.